The sequence of this T cell receptor (beta chain) was determined in a study of TIL therapy for anti-PD-1-resistant metastatic lung cancer (dated by TCRdb to the early 2020s). Notes on the research overall: Tumors were harvested prior to any PD-1/PD-L1 blockade, after which nivolumab was administered to patients, and lymphodepletion, expanded TIL infusion and IL-2 were given to patients who progressed. A median age of approximately 50 years (range roughly 38-85) and a median tumor PD-L1 proportion score of 6% to 7% were recorded among enrolled patients. Most of the cohort had lung adenocarcinoma, a handful of tumors were EGFR-mutant and two were ALK-rearranged, and half of the patients were current or former smokers. Across the cohort, whole-exome sequencing showed a median non-synonymous tumor mutation burden of approximately 1.5 mutations per megabase. Clonotypes were tracked across tumor, expanded TIL product and serial blood samples by T cell receptor beta sequencing of tumor and peripheral blood. Overall results and qualifications from the work: The cohort was highly selected, with more treatment-naive, never-smoker and oncogene-addicted patients than typical, limiting generalizability. The study protocol defined all tumor marker inferences as exploratory. The baseline peripheral repertoire was partially replaced by infused TIL clonotypes, which then decayed over months, and no apparent association between persistence and response was found.

Using bias-controlled multiplex PCR with the immunoSEQ v3 hsTCRB kit, the TCR beta CDR3 regions were amplified from genomic DNA. The TCR libraries were sequenced on an Illumina NextSeq 500 to approximately 2 million read pairs for survey level or about 5-6 million read pairs for deep level. The original methods were these. Clonality was reported by immunoSEQ Analyzer software, which also assigned V, D and J genes and filtered out non-productive sequences. Repertoires were compared using productive Simpson clonality and Morisita overlap index of productive TRB rearrangements between infused TIL and blood. Absolute clonotype counts in blood were estimated as lymphocyte count times CD3+ fraction times the clone's productive frequency. As stored in TCRdb, this immuneACCESS dataset retains in-frame rearrangements with V and J assigned. A fraction of the clones does not appear; measured against another copy, unresolved V genes explain less than half of the discrepancy, and the remainder lacks a known reason. The V and J calls and the clone size are those of that table, but D and trimming were determined from the DNA. The sample table lists more than 55,000 clones, under 75% of them with a count of one. The ten largest clones represent over 6.5% of the sample.

Turning to this clone: The antigen this receptor binds is unknown. No much larger clonotype is one base removed from it; base qualities were not supplied.

Interpreted using the paper, the time point label stands for: pre-treatment sample, taken before nivolumab and TIL therapy. Between October 2017 and 2020, a dual-center phase I trial enrolled adults who had stage 4 NSCLC. Samples were obtained from a single-arm, open-label phase I trial in which tumor-infiltrating lymphocyte therapy with nivolumab was evaluated in advanced non-small cell lung cancer. Blood mononuclear cells from EDTA tubes were isolated by Ficoll gradient, snap-frozen as pellets, and DNA was extracted with a Qiagen mini-prep kit. The material sequenced was blood, taken at baseline. The clonotype comes from a person aged 30 to 80 with non-small cell lung cancer.

The CDR3 has the sequence CASSLAGTVNYNEQFF. The DNA sequence reads TGCGCCAGCAGCTTGGCAGGGACGGTCAACTACAATGAGCAGTTCTTC. In this chain, TRBV5-1 is recombined with TRBJ2-1; the D element might be TRBD1 or TRBD2, as each aligns at 5 bases. CDR1 SGHRS and CDR2 YFSETQ are derived from the germline V gene. Counted from cysteine to phenylalanine, this CDR3 has 16 amino acids. Only CDR3 DNA is held: 48 bases, read in frame from base 1. Relative to germline, V is 0 bases shorter and J is 3 bases shorter, with 13 bases between their ends.